This is a list of T cell receptor beta chains from one sample in a study of T cell responses to AZD1222 COVID-19 vaccine. The repertoire was sequenced with immunoSEQ multiplex PCR; TCRdb's copy has only in-frame clones and lacks some. The repertoire holds around 80,000 clones, 70% to 90% seen once, with roughly a tenth in the top ten. Sequences were derived from peripheral blood, sampled on day 0 of AZD1222 vaccination. The receptors stem from an adult in good health. The CDR3 runs from the conserved cysteine through the conserved F or W. A D gene is named only where the DNA matches it firmly. Clone size, where shown, is once, few, many, or a class for clones that have expanded.

V gene	J gene	clone size	D gene	CDR3 protein	CDR3 DNA
TRBV3-1/TRBV3-2	TRBJ1-3	NA	NA	CASTPGASGNTIYF	TGTGCCAGTACCCCCGGGGCCTCTGGAAACACCATATATTTT
TRBV9	TRBJ2-5	NA	NA	CASSPLWGGAQETQYF	TGTGCCAGCAGCCCTCTTTGGGGGGGGGCCCAAGAGACCCAGTACTTC
TRBV5-4	TRBJ2-5	NA	NA	CASSLAMGERETQYF	TGTGCCAGCAGCTTGGCCATGGGGGAAAGGGAGACCCAGTACTTC
TRBV18	TRBJ1-1	NA	NA	CASSPPNSETEAFF	TGTGCCAGCTCACCACCGAACTCGGAAACTGAAGCTTTCTTT
TRBV11-2	TRBJ2-4	NA	TRBD1	CASSLAGTGAWIQYF	TGTGCCAGCAGCTTAGCCGGGACAGGGGCTTGGATTCAGTACTTC
TRBV19	TRBJ2-1	NA	NA	CASSTLAASYNEQFF	TGTGCCAGTAGTACGTTAGCGGCTTCCTACAATGAGCAGTTCTTC
TRBV29-1	TRBJ1-3	NA	NA	CSVAVSGNTIYF	TGCAGCGTTGCGGTTTCTGGAAACACCATATATTTT
TRBV18	TRBJ1-1	NA	NA	CASSRAFDSLNTEAFF	TGTGCCAGCTCACGCGCGTTTGACAGCCTGAACACTGAAGCTTTCTTT
TRBV4-2	TRBJ1-2	NA	NA	CASSWAVVTGLYGYTF	TGTGCCAGCAGTTGGGCGGTAGTAACGGGACTTTATGGCTACACCTTC
TRBV5-1	TRBJ2-1	NA	TRBD2	CASSQWSSGRTPSEQFF	TGCGCCAGCAGTCAATGGTCTAGCGGGAGGACTCCCAGCGAGCAGTTCTTC
TRBV19	TRBJ1-2	few	NA	CASRFPRGNYGYTF	TGTGCCAGTCGATTCCCGCGGGGCAACTATGGCTACACCTTC